The next 8 T cell receptor beta chains were all read from a single sample in a study of PD-1 blockade in classical Hodgkin lymphoma. Documented time point: cycle 4 day 1 (C4D1), after more than five weeks of nivolumab. All patients experienced relapse after autologous stem cell transplantation, and brentuximab vedotin exposure was variable. Measured with immunoSEQ multiplex PCR; TCRdb has only the in-frame clones, and not every one. The table includes tens of thousands of clones, roughly 80% detected once. This material consisted of peripheral blood mononuclear cells (PBMCs), taken before the fourth cycle of nivolumab. Receptor source: a human donor with classical Hodgkin lymphoma.

The chain employs TRBV10-1 and TRBJ2-7, with no clear D. Trimming cost V 2 bases and J 5 bases, with 10 bases left between them. The CDR3 has 13 residues. In germline, CDR1 is WNHNN, CDR2 SYGVQD (reference sequence). The DNA of the CDR3 is TGCGCCAGCAGTGAGACCCCTAGGAACGAGCAGTACTTC. Translation gives CASSETPRNEQYF.

A single count supports this clone. The CDR3 spells CASSAERGGRPNTEAFF. As DNA, the CDR3 is TGTGCCAGCAGCGCCGAGAGGGGGGGCAGACCCAACACTGAAGCTTTCTTT. The chain is built from TRBV11-3 and TRBJ1-1, with a possible D match to TRBD1 (6 bases). The V end lost 5 bases, the J end lost 2 bases, and 21 bases lay between the germline ends. The CDR3 has 17 amino acids. Germline V gives CDR1 SGHNT, CDR2 YENEEA.

This clone was detected once. The gene calls are TRBV28 and TRBJ2-7, with TRBD2 matching 9 bases. J was trimmed by 2 bases and V by 6 bases; bases with no gene match: 8. This CDR3 has 15 residues. Per the germline V gene, CDR1 is MDHEN and CDR2 is SYDVKM. The CDR3 DNA reads as TGTGCCAGCAGATTAGCGGGGGCTCAAACCTACGAGCAGTACTTC. This encodes CASRLAGAQTYEQYF.

To note about this clone: The junction differs from germline at one of its ends, possibly a read error. The V and J genes are TRBV18 and TRBJ2-7, with D possibly TRBD1 on 6 matching bases. CDR3 length: 14 residues. Germline CDR1 KGHSH, CDR2 LQKENI. The CDR3 region has the DNA TGTGCCTGCTCACCAGGGACAAGTTCCTACGAGCAGTACTTC. Translation gives CACSPGTSSYEQYF.

The V and J genes are TRBV6-5 and TRBJ2-2; D ambiguous. The CDR3 length is 14 residues. V gave up 2 bases and J gave up 6 bases, with 10 bases separating them. CDR1 MNHEY and CDR2 SVGAGI come from the germline V gene. CDR3 DNA sequence: TGTGCCAGCAGTTACCTCCGGTTTTCCGGGGAGCTGTTTTTT. Its protein is CASSYLRFSGELFF.

The V and J genes are TRBV5-1 and TRBJ1-1, with TRBD1 identical over 8 bases. The CDR3 spans 15 residues. Germline values: CDR1 SGHRS, CDR2 YFSETQ. V lost 4 bases and J lost 4; bases outside the gene matches: 9. CDR3 nucleotides: TGCGCCAGCAGCCCCGGGACAGGAGGGTTCACTGAAGCTTTCTTT. This gives the protein CASSPGTGGFTEAFF.

The rearrangement uses TRBV29-1 and TRBJ1-1; D is unresolved. CDR1 and CDR2 (germline): SQVTM, ANQGSEA. V dropped 1 base and J dropped 0 bases, with 3 bases sitting between them. The CDR3 loop spans 12 amino acids. The CDR3 region has the DNA TGCAGCGTTGAAGGCCTGAACACTGAAGCTTTCTTT. This encodes CSVEGLNTEAFF.

The chain carries TRBV11-1 and TRBJ2-5; perhaps TRBD2 as D (5 bases). Between the trimmed V and J ends, which lost 2 bases and 5 bases, there was a span of 12 bases. The CDR3 contains 14 residues. CDR1 and CDR2 (germline): SGHAT, FQDESV (reference sequence). The CDR3 sequence is CASSLIRGSETQYF. The CDR3 bases are TGTGCCAGCAGCTTAATCCGGGGATCGGAGACCCAGTACTTC.